This section outlines one T cell receptor beta chain sequence together with its context. Antigen specificity is unknown. Measured with immunoSEQ multiplex PCR; TCRdb has only the in-frame clones, and not every one. This sample has about 8,000 clones, with around 80% found just once. These data come from a study of chemoradiotherapy in HPV16-positive cancers. Study-level information: Candidate HPV-specific T-cell clones and common TCR motifs came from functional assays in a couple of HPV16-positive patients.

CDR1 and CDR2 from the germline V gene are GTSNPN and SVGIG (reference sequence). V gave up 1 base and J gave up 1 base, with 7 bases separating them. The CDR3 covers 13 residues. Study results and limitations: Only a couple of HPV16-positive patients supplied the functional HPV-specificity definition. Candidate HPV-specific clones and E7-related TCR motifs grew in tumor during treatment.

The chain carries TRBV30 and TRBJ1-1; D gene uncertain. This sequence was found in a human donor with HPV-associated anogenital cancer. This specimen was acquired from a patient who underwent chemoradiotherapy. The CDR3 DNA sequence: TGTGCCTGGAGTGCCAGTTCGAACACTGAAGCTTTCTTT. Amino acid sequence: CAWSASSNTEAFF.